This T cell receptor beta chain was documented in a study of T cells in Graves' hyperthyroidism and ophthalmopathy (dated by TCRdb to about 2019). Notes on the research overall: Peripheral blood was sampled at the time of initial diagnosis, prior to any treatment. In several Graves' hyperthyroidism patients, the study also compared T-cell repertoires from thyroid tissue with T-cell repertoires from blood. Prospective prediction of ophthalmopathy was tested in an independent validation cohort of 18 to 20 hyperthyroidism patients and 15 to 17 patients who later progressed to ophthalmopathy. After blood sampling, hyperthyroidism patients were treated with methimazole at a starting dose of 30 mg daily, and ophthalmopathy patients were treated with high-dose intravenous methylprednisolone. The 100 discovery patients were randomly split 7:3 into training and test sets. TCR V-J signatures able to tell the groups apart were searched for in a discovery cohort of 90 to 100 patients, of whom more than 40 had Graves' ophthalmopathy and under 65 had stable Graves' hyperthyroidism. TCR Vbeta CDR3 sequencing of roughly 140 peripheral blood samples (43 ophthalmopathy, roughly 74 hyperthyroidism and some 17 progressor patients) is reported in the paper. Findings and caveats that apply to the study as a whole: In cross-validation, a model built on a 13 V-J signature told ophthalmopathy apart from stable hyperthyroidism with 85% to 90% sensitivity and approximately 84% specificity, and in testing the same model reached 80%/75%. Most expanded thyroid clonotypes (frequency above 0.001) were also detected in blood, a finding suggesting that blood repertoires may reflect thyroid immune responses. No statistical method was used to fix the sample size in advance, and group allocation was not hidden from the investigators. During validation, the model predicted progression to ophthalmopathy a median of about 6.5 months ahead of onset, with 70.59% sensitivity and around 73% specificity.

Hyperthyroidism patients were newly diagnosed, with disease duration under 2 months, and aged 18 to 65 years. Any patient with an uncontrolled infection, another autoimmune disease, pregnancy or lactation was excluded. Diagnoses relied on clinical symptoms, serum thyroxine and TRAb, thyroid ultrasound and orbital computed tomography. For progressor patients, blood was drawn at the first diagnosis of hyperthyroidism, before any ophthalmopathy symptoms had appeared. PBMCs were isolated from 8 to 10 ml of fresh peripheral blood by Ficoll-Paque density gradient centrifugation. Progressor patients were defined as those initially diagnosed with Graves' hyperthyroidism in whom ophthalmopathy developed during follow-up. Trizol reagent was used to extract total RNA, and RNA quality was then checked on an Agilent 2100 Bioanalyzer. The germline V gene (reference sequence) yields MNHEY for CDR1 and SMNVEV for CDR2. Inclusive of the bounding cysteine and phenylalanine, the CDR3 is 15 residues long. Only the CDR3 part of the read is kept: 45 bases, read in frame from the first base. The trim is 5 bases for V and 0 bases for J, with a gap of 13 bases between the germline ends.

TCR beta CDR3 regions were amplified from RNA transcripts. A first-round RT-PCR of the TCR CDR3 used the HTBI primer set with the Qiagen OneStep RT-PCR kit. The libraries were constructed in a second round of multiplex PCR and then size-selected and purified. Sequencing of the libraries was done on an Illumina HiSeq2000 using paired-end 100 bp reads. In the paper's pipeline: Raw data were processed with SOAPnuke, discarding reads with adapters, uncalled bases, mean Phred below 15, or no exact constant-primer or identifier match. COPE v1.2.5 was used to merge high-quality paired reads, and clonotypes were defined as unique nucleotide sequences. MiTCR v1.1 was used to align clonotypes to the IMGT TRBV, TRBD and TRBJ reference segments. Only V-J combinations with frequency above 0.0001, covering 99.2% of repertoires, were analysed. The TCS score was defined as F50 (clonal expansion) divided by E x V (chaos), with BLOSUM62-based TCRdist calculated between CDR3 peptides within each V-J. Welch's t-statistics and random forest reduced around 550 V-J features to about 13, which were used in a naive Bayes classifier (R e1071). TCRdb itself trimmed the public reads at Q25 with fastp, ran MiXCR and retained productive beta chains. Each CDR3 protein appears once, grouped with its most common genes and DNA. TCRdb, not the authors, supplied the V and J calls. The sample table contains hundreds of thousands of distinct CDR3 sequences; only one count was recorded for around a sixth of them. The ten largest account for roughly a sixth of the sample.

The table lists this clonotype with a few counts. Its antigen remains undetermined. Per-nucleotide qualities are absent, and no much larger clonotype sits a single base away. Sample: blood. Recombination linked TRBV27 to TRBJ1-1; perhaps TRBD1 is the D gene, with 5 bases matching. This sequence originates from a woman aged 45-65 years with Graves' hyperthyroidism that later progressed to Graves' ophthalmopathy. The sequenced DNA: TGTGCCAGCAGTGCTCCCGGGACGGTGAACACTGAAGCTTTCTTT. This yields the protein CASSAPGTVNTEAFF.